One sample yielded the 9 T cell receptor beta chains listed below, sequenced in a study of glioma-infiltrating T cells. The iRepertoire nested amplicon-rescue multiplex PCR amplified TCR alpha and beta CDR3s from RNA. TCRdb re-called the multiplex PCR reads through MiXCR, storing one row per CDR3 protein. The sample yields roughly 120,000 distinct CDR3 sequences, less than 30% seen once. The specimen sequenced was glioma tissue, nonneoplastic brain tissue, or PBMCs (not recorded which). The receptors originated from a human donor with low-grade glioma or glioblastoma, undergoing nonglioma brain surgery, or in good health (not recorded which).

The chain combines TRBV4-2 with TRBJ2-5; TRBD1 matches at 11 bases. CDR1 and CDR2 from the germline V gene are LGHNA and YNFKEQ. CDR3 size: 17 residues. The junction had 14 bases not matched to a gene; V was cut back by 9 bases and J by 2 bases. This CDR3 is CARANGSRDRGQETQYF. DNA of the CDR3: TGTGCCAGAGCCAACGGGAGCCGGGACAGGGGGCAAGAGACCCAGTACTTC.

Ten or more counts support this clonotype. This chain links TRBV28 with TRBJ2-4; D might be TRBD1 (5 bases). The V end lost 2 bases, the J end lost 8 bases, and 10 bases lay between the germline ends. This CDR3 is 13 amino acids long. Per the germline V gene, CDR1 is MDHEN and CDR2 is SYDVKM. The CDR3 DNA is TGTGCCAGCAGTTTAACTGGGGCGGACATTCAGTACTTC. Encoded protein: CASSLTGADIQYF.

As to this clonotype: With a much larger clone just one base away, this may be a read error. This chain connects TRBV4-1 to TRBJ1-1; no firm D call. The CDR3 has 13 amino acids. Germline-derived CDR1 and CDR2 are MGHRA and YSYEKL. The CDR3: CASRQGRNTEAFF. As DNA, the CDR3 is TGTGCCAGCAGGCAAGGCCGGAACACTGAAGCTTTCTTT.

CDR3 bases: TGTGCCAGTAGTACTCCCTTTATGAGGACAGGGGTCGTGAGCTATGGCTACACCTTC. Its translation: CASSTPFMRTGVVSYGYTF. The chain recombines TRBV19 with TRBJ1-2; TRBD1 agrees at 9 bases. Germline values: CDR1 LNHDA, CDR2 SQIVND (reference sequence). The CDR3 length is 19 residues. V was clipped by 4 bases and J by 4 bases; unmatched bases: 19.

A note on this clonotype: One base away lies a much larger clone, so this may be a sequencing read error. The CDR3, as DNA: TGTGCCAGCAGCCCCCGGGATCGGATGGCCTCTGGGGCCAACGTCCTGACTTTC. Its translation: CASSPRDRMASGANVLTF. This rearrangement joins TRBV9 to TRBJ2-6; perhaps TRBD2 as D (5 bases). Germline assignment: CDR1 SGDLS and CDR2 YYNGEE. This CDR3 comprises 18 residues. V shed 4 bases and J shed 0 bases, with 17 bases lying between them.

This clonotype has more than one count but fewer than ten. This chain uses TRBV5-4 with TRBJ2-1, with 7 positions matching TRBD1. CDR1 and CDR2 from the germline V gene are SGHNT and YYREEE (reference sequence). The trim removed 0 bases at V and 4 bases at J, leaving 4 bases unmatched. There are 15 residues in the CDR3. The CDR3 sequence is CASSLGTGRYNEQFF. CDR3 sequence (DNA): TGTGCCAGCAGCTTGGGGACAGGACGTTACAATGAGCAGTTCTTC.

V is TRBV7-2 and J is TRBJ1-2, with 7 bases identical to TRBD1. There are 14 residues in the CDR3. Unmatched junction bases numbered 8, after V lost 5 bases and J lost 5 bases. Per germline, CDR1 SGHTA and CDR2 FQGNSA. Here the CDR3 DNA reads TGTGCCAGCAGCCCTGGACAGGCGCAATATGGCTACACCTTC. Translating it yields CASSPGQAQYGYTF.

This clonotype was recorded at least ten times. A much larger clone is a single base away; this may be a read error. This chain links TRBV2 with TRBJ2-3, with D unresolved. The CDR3 spans 11 residues. The V end lost 4 bases, the J end lost 2 bases, and 1 base lay between the germline ends. Germline V gene data show CDR1 as SNHLY and CDR2 as FYNNEI. CDR3 loop: CASSATDTQYF. The CDR3 DNA reads TGTGCCAGCAGTGCCACAGATACGCAGTATTTT.

With respect to this clonotype: A read error may be the cause here, since a much bigger clone is one base away. The chain couples TRBV7-9 to TRBJ2-1, with D perhaps being TRBD1 or TRBD2 (5 bases each). Per the germline V gene, CDR1 is SEHNR and CDR2 is FQNEAQ (reference sequence). This CDR3 contains 12 residues. The CDR3 is CASSPRGDEQLF. As DNA, the CDR3 is TGTGCCAGCAGCCCCCGAGGGGACGAGCAGCTCTTC.